The T cell receptor (beta chain) under discussion was sequenced for a study of graft-versus-host responses after intestinal transplantation. The table came from immunoSEQ multiplex PCR; TCRdb's copy has only in-frame clones and leaves some out. The sample shows 20,000 to 25,000 clones, roughly 89% of them seen only once. Trimming shortened V by 3 bases and J by 0 bases, and 0 bases separated the two germline ends. Germline V gene lookup returns CDR1 SGHAT and CDR2 FQNNGV. This CDR3 spans 11 amino acids. To note about this clone: The sample carries other DNA sequences with the same CDR3.

The source of this sequence is a human patient who received an intestinal transplant, so some T cells may come from the graft donor. The V and J genes are TRBV11-2 and TRBJ2-7; no firm D call. Specimen: PBMCs, collected more than 64 days after intestinal transplantation. The CDR3 DNA reads as TGTGCCAGCAGCTTCTCCTACGAGCAGTACTTC. It yields the protein CASSFSYEQYF.